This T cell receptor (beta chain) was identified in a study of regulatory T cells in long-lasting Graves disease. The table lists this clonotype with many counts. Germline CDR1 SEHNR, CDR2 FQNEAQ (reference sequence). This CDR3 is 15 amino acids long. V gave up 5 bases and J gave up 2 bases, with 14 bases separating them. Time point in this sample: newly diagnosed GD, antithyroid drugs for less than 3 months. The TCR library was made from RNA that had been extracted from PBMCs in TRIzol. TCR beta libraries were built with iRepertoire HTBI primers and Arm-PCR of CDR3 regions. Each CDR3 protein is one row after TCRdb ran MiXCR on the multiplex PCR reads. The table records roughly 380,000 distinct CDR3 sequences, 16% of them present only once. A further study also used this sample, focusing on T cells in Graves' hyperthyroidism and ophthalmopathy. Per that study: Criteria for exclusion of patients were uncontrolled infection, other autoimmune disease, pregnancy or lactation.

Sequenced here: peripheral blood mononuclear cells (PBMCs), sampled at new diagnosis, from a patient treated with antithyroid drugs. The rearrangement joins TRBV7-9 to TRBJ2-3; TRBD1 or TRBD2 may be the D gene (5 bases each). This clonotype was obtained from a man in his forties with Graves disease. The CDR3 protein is CASSHRRGITDTQYF. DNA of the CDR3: TGTGCCAGCAGCCACAGGAGAGGGATCACAGATACGCAGTATTTT.